The 16 T cell receptor beta chains presented below share a single source sample, sequenced in a study of control samples from healthy donors and cancer patients. Profiled with immunoSEQ multiplex PCR; TCRdb holds only in-frame clones, not every one. The table has around 100,000 clones, about 88% seen once. Sample: blood. These receptors were collected from a woman aged 45-59 years in good health.

V gene TRBV6-5 combines with J gene TRBJ1-2; D is ambiguous. CDR3 size: 13 residues. V was shortened by 4 bases and J by 14 bases, with 20 bases between the two germline ends. Germline loops: CDR1 MNHEY, CDR2 SVGAGI. The CDR3 is CASSSLPTIFATF. DNA for the CDR3: TGTGCCAGCAGTTCACTGCCGACTATATTTGCAACCTTC.

V and J are TRBV11-2 and TRBJ1-5; weak D call: TRBD1 (5 bases). The CDR3 totals 16 residues. Trimming shortened V by 5 bases and J by 5 bases, and 19 bases separated the two germline ends. The germline gives CDR1 SGHAT, CDR2 FQNNGV. As DNA, the CDR3 is TGTGCCAGCAGCGCTTACCCGACAGCTCTGGATCAGCCCCAGCATTTT. Protein product: CASSAYPTALDQPQHF. Full variable domain (missing parts from reference TRBV11-2 and TRBJ1-5): EAGVAQSPRYKIIEKRQSVAFWCNPISGHATLYWYQQILGQGPKLLIQFQNNGVVDDSQLPKDRFSAERLKGVDSTLKIQPAKLEDSAVYLCASSAYPTALDQPQHFGDGTRLSIL.

This clone was seen a single time. The chain is built from TRBV11-2 and TRBJ1-4; D gene ambiguous. The CDR3 is made up of 16 amino acids. Per germline, CDR1 SGHAT and CDR2 FQNNGV. Trimming left V 5 bases short and J 4 bases short, with 17 bases between. CDR3 sequence: CASSGRVRVGNEKLFF. CDR3 nucleotides: TGTGCCAGCAGCGGTCGGGTACGGGTGGGTAATGAAAAACTGTTTTTT.

The V gene is TRBV6-4, the J gene TRBJ2-3; D might be TRBD2 (7 bases). Germline CDR1 MRHNA, CDR2 SNTAGT. V dropped 6 bases and J dropped 6 bases, with 13 bases sitting between them. The length of the CDR3 is 13 residues. The CDR3 reads CASSRRGQDTQYF. CDR3 coding DNA: TGTGCCAGCAGCAGGCGGGGGCAGGATACGCAGTATTTT.

The chain couples TRBV5-4 to TRBJ1-4; the D is unclear. This CDR3 region has 12 residues. CDR1 and CDR2 (germline): SGHNT, YYREEE (reference sequence). V was cut by 7 bases and J by 1 base, with 5 bases left in between. The CDR3 bases are TGTGCCAGCGGAGAAACTAATGAAAAACTGTTTTTT. Its protein product is CASGETNEKLFF.

On this clone: This CDR3 is also generated by other DNA sequences in the sample. The genes are TRBV5-1 and TRBJ2-5; D not resolved. V was trimmed by 0 bases and J by 3 bases, leaving 3 bases between them. The CDR3 extends over 12 amino acids. Germline assignment: CDR1 SGHRS and CDR2 YFSETQ. The CDR3 DNA reads as TGCGCCAGCAGCTTGGAAGAAGAGACCCAGTACTTC. The encoded protein is CASSLEEETQYF. The full variable domain, its missing parts supplied by reference TRBV5-1 and TRBJ2-5, is KAGVTQTPRYLIKTRGQQVTLSCSPISGHRSVSWYQQTPGQGLQFLFEYFSETQRNKGNFPGRFSGRQFSNSRSEMNVSTLELGDSALYLCASSLEEETQYFGPGTRLLVL.

The rearrangement joins TRBV5-6 to TRBJ2-2; D unclear. V gave up 0 bases and J gave up 5 bases, with 14 bases separating them. The CDR3 loop spans 16 amino acids. Germline V gives CDR1 SGHDT, CDR2 YYEEEE. The CDR3 bases are TGTGCCAGCAGCTTGGATTTAGCTGATGCGACCGGGGAGCTGTTTTTT. It translates to CASSLDLADATGELFF.

The chain couples TRBV11-2 to TRBJ1-1, with unresolved D. The ends were cut back, 4 bases at V and 1 base at J, with 13 bases in the middle. The CDR3 is 15 residues long. Looked up from germline, CDR1 is SGHAT and CDR2 is FQNNGV. The CDR3 region has the DNA TGTGCCAGCAGCTCCGGGGAGGCCCAGAACACTGAAGCTTTCTTT. It encodes CASSSGEAQNTEAFF.

CDR3 in amino acids: CSVGSSYNEQFF. As DNA, the CDR3 is TGCAGCGTTGGTTCCAGTTACAATGAGCAGTTCTTC. The chain has TRBV29-1 and TRBJ2-1; D remains unclear. CDR1 is SQVTM and CDR2 is ANQGSEA in the germline V gene. This CDR3 has 12 residues. V dropped 4 bases and J dropped 4 bases, with 8 bases sitting between them.

The chain carries TRBV5-4 and TRBJ2-2, with 13 bases fitting TRBD2. V trimming: 4 bases; J trimming: 8 bases; junction bases outside the gene matches: 14. Germline CDR1 SGHNT, CDR2 YYREEE (reference sequence). The CDR3 loop spans 18 amino acids. The chain's CDR3 is CASSPGAGTSGKIGELFF. CDR3 bases: TGTGCCAGCAGCCCGGGGGCTGGGACTAGCGGGAAGATTGGGGAGCTGTTTTTT.

The chain has TRBV4-1 and TRBJ2-2; D is unresolved. The germline gives CDR1 MGHRA, CDR2 YSYEKL. Trimming stripped 0 bases from V and 6 bases from J, with 14 bases between. CDR3 length: 16 residues. The DNA of the CDR3 is TGCGCCAGCAGCCAAGAACGGGCCAAGAGAGCCGGGGAGCTGTTTTTT. Its translation is CASSQERAKRAGELFF.

This rearrangement joins TRBV19 to TRBJ1-5, with 9 bases lining up with TRBD1. V shed 5 bases and J 7 bases; nucleotides not matched to a gene: 6. The CDR3 is 14 amino acids. The germline V gene has CDR1 LNHDA and CDR2 SQIVND (reference sequence). CDR3 loop: CASSRQGVRQPQHF. The DNA for the CDR3 is TGTGCCAGTAGTCGACAGGGGGTGAGACAGCCCCAGCATTTT. The full variable domain, completed using reference TRBV19 and TRBJ1-5, is DGGITQSPKYLFRKEGQNVTLSCEQNLNHDAMYWYRQDPGQGLRLIYYSQIVNDFQKGDIAEGYSVSREKKESFPLTVTSAQKNPTAFYLCASSRQGVRQPQHFGDGTRLSIL.

Regarding this clone: At one end, the junction sequence differs from germline, possibly due to a read error. The rearrangement links TRBV7-9 to TRBJ2-7; D gene uncertain. CDR1 is SEHNR, CDR2 FQNEAQ, per germline (reference sequence). CDR3 length equals 11 residues. The chain's CDR3 is CASSLAPDVAF. CDR3 nucleotide sequence: TGTGCCAGCAGCTTAGCCCCCGACGTAGCCTTC.

V is TRBV10-2 and J is TRBJ1-5, with D possibly being TRBD1 (5 bases). The CDR3 sequence is 15 residues long. Per germline, CDR1 WSHSY and CDR2 SAAADI. V was clipped by 3 bases and J by 0 bases, with 9 bases between them. The CDR3 DNA reads TGCGCCAGCAGTGAACCGGGGCGTAGCAATCAGCCCCAGCATTTT. Translation gives CASSEPGRSNQPQHF.

The J gene is TRBJ2-3, the V gene TRBV10-3; no definite D call. The CDR3 sequence is 14 residues long. Germline V gene lookup returns CDR1 ENHRY and CDR2 SYGVKD. The V end lost 7 bases, the J end lost 1 base, and 12 bases lay between the germline ends. The CDR3 bases are TGTGCCATCACTCAGGACCTCGGCACAGATACGCAGTATTTT. This sequence encodes CAITQDLGTDTQYF.

The V call is TRBV15, the J call TRBJ2-2, with 9 bases identical to TRBD2. The germline V gene encodes CDR1 LNHNV and CDR2 YYDKDF (reference sequence). Germline trimming cut 2 bases from V and 3 bases from J; bases unmatched to any gene: 10. The CDR3 is made up of 18 amino acids. Here the CDR3 DNA reads TGTGCCACCAGCAGACCTGTGGGCGGGAGGGCCTACACCGGGGAGCTGTTTTTT. Its protein is CATSRPVGGRAYTGELFF.